The present TCR beta chain was sequenced within a study of blood T cell repertoires in COVID-19. CDR3 length equals 15 residues. Unmatched junction bases numbered 11, after V lost 6 bases and J lost 5 bases. CDR1 and CDR2 from the germline V gene are SGHAT and FQNNGV. The assay was immunoSEQ multiplex PCR, and TCRdb's table has in-frame clones only and misses some. The sample lists about 80,000 clones; roughly 80% were seen once. This clonotype was obtained from a woman of 80 years or more with acute or convalescent COVID-19. The chain recombines TRBV11-2 with TRBJ2-7; 9 nucleotides align to TRBD1. The sequenced sample consisted of peripheral blood. CDR3 residues: CASRQPTGQGNEQYF. The CDR3 DNA is TGTGCCAGCAGACAACCCACGGGACAGGGCAACGAGCAGTACTTC. Together with reference TRBV11-2 and TRBJ2-7, the CDR3 gives the full variable domain: EAGVAQSPRYKIIEKRQSVAFWCNPISGHATLYWYQQILGQGPKLLIQFQNNGVVDDSQLPKDRFSAERLKGVDSTLKIQPAKLEDSAVYLCASRQPTGQGNEQYFGPGTRLTVT.